This T cell receptor beta chain came from a study of neurological immune-mediated disorders. For the study at large: There were roughly 35 multiple sclerosis patients. Of these, approximately 30 had relapsing-remitting MS and 3 had secondary progressive MS.

This clonotype was counted at least ten times. A read error may be the cause here, since a much bigger clone is one base away. The CDR3 contains 15 residues. The V gene's germline CDR1 is SQVTM and CDR2 ANQGSEA. TCRdb analysed the 5' RACE reads with MiXCR anew, one entry per CDR3 protein. Among around 67,000 distinct CDR3 sequences, roughly 5% were seen once, and the ten largest hold less than 7.5%. The sample consisted of PBMCs. This sequence joins TRBV29-1 and TRBJ2-6; 10 positions agree with TRBD1. This sequence originates from a man between 18 and 29 years old with multiple sclerosis. The CDR3 spells CSVETGGSGAKVLTF. The CDR3 coding sequence is TGCAGCGTTGAGACAGGGGGCTCTGGGGCCAAAGTCCTGACTTTC.